Below, one T cell receptor (beta chain) is given with its context. What it binds is not known. In TCRdb, the multiplex PCR reads were re-called with MiXCR into one record per CDR3 protein. The table includes some 200,000 distinct CDR3 sequences, over 25% detected once. Breast cancer patients provided tissue from their axillary draining lymph nodes. The data were obtained in a study of breast tumors, draining lymph nodes, adjacent tissues. Germline V gene sequence: CDR1 DFQATT, CDR2 SNEGSKA (reference sequence). The CDR3 extends over 24 amino acids. V lost 1 base to trimming and J lost 0 bases, with 34 bases between them. Findings and limits, study-wide: Luminal-like breast cancer showed significantly higher tumor–nontumor repertoire similarity than basal-like.

The V and J genes are TRBV20-1 and TRBJ1-6; maybe TRBD1 (5 bases). This clonotype was sampled from a female donor with breast cancer. Some clones in this sample may be carry-over from other donors' samples. Sequencing was performed on axillary lymph node tissue. The DNA for the CDR3 is TGCAGTGCTAGAGCCGGGGGGGTTTTATCTAAGCCTCTGCAGCTGTGCTCCTATAATTCACCCCTCCACTTT. This gives the protein CSARAGGVLSKPLQLCSYNSPLHF.